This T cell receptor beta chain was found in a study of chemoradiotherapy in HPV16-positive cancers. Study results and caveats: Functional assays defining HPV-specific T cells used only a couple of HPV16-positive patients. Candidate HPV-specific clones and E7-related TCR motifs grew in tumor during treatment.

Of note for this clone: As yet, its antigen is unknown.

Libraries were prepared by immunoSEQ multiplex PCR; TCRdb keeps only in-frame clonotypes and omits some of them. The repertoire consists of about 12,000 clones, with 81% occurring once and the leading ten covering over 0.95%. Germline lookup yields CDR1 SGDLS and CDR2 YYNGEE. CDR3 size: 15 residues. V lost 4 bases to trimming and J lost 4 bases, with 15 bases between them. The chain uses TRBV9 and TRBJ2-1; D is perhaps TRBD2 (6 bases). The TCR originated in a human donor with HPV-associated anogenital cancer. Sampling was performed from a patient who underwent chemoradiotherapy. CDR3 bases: TGTGCCAGCAGCCCCGGGGACTTTTTATACAATGAGCAGTTCTTC. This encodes CASSPGDFLYNEQFF.